This T cell receptor beta chain stems from a study of blood T cell repertoires in COVID-19. Overall study context: Researchers got acute and convalescent COVID-19 samples from the United States, Italy and Spain. PBMCs, B-cell-depleted T cells, or T cells provided the cDNA or gDNA that made up the material.

Authors' methods: Amplification of reference gene primers provided the estimated nucleated cell counts. Sequencing used immunoSEQ multiplex PCR; TCRdb keeps in-frame clones, though not all of them. Clone size and V and J calls were adopted from that table, with D and trimming inferred from the DNA. The table shows 150,000 to 200,000 clones, with more than 65% occurring only once. The J segment lost 8 bases and the V segment lost 5 bases, leaving 10 bases of the junction unmatched. The CDR3 length is 14 residues. In germline, CDR1 is MDHEN, CDR2 SYDVKM. The TCR was taken from a woman older than 75 with acute or convalescent COVID-19. V is TRBV28 and J is TRBJ1-2; 8 nucleotides align to TRBD1. The sequencing sample was made of peripheral blood. The CDR3 loop is CASSAQGAVKGYTF. In DNA, the CDR3 is TGTGCCAGCAGTGCCCAGGGGGCGGTGAAGGGCTACACCTTC.